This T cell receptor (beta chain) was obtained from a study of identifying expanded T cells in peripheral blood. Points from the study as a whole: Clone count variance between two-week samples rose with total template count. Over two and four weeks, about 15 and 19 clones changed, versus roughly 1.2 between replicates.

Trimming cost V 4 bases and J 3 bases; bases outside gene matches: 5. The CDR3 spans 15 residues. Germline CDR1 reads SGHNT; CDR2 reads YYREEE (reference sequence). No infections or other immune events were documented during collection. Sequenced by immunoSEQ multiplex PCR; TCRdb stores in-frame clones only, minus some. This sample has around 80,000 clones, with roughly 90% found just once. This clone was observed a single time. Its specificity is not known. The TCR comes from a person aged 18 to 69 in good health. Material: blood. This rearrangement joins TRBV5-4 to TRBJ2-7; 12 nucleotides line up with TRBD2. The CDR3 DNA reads TGTGCCAGCAGCCAGACTAGCGGGAGTATCTACGAGCAGTACTTC. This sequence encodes CASSQTSGSIYEQYF.